Listed here are 23 T cell receptor beta chains from one sample, sequenced in a study of early T cells in non-severe SARS-CoV-2 infection. From the 5' RACE reads, TCRdb called clonotypes with MiXCR, one entry per CDR3 protein. The table records just under 65,000 distinct CDR3 sequences, about 11% of them present only once. Sequenced here: whole blood, sampled at baseline. These receptors all stem from an adult who was a healthcare worker with PCR-confirmed SARS-CoV-2 infection or an uninfected control (not recorded which).

The CDR3 DNA reads as TGTGCCAGCTCACCACCGCTGGGAGGCCATGGCTACACCTTC. This translates into CASSPPLGGHGYTF. The chain couples TRBV18 to TRBJ1-2, with D uncertain. Germline V CDR1 and CDR2: KGHSH, LQKENI. V was clipped by 0 bases and J by 6 bases, with 11 bases between them. This CDR3 has 14 amino acids.

Ten or more counts support this clonotype. This rearrangement joins TRBV28 to TRBJ2-5; 7 bases agree with TRBD2. The trim removed 5 bases at V and 5 bases at J, leaving 8 bases unmatched. This CDR3 contains 14 residues. The germline gives CDR1 MDHEN, CDR2 SYDVKM. The CDR3 sequence is CASSPRTSDETQYF. The DNA for the CDR3 is TGTGCCAGCAGTCCCCGGACTAGTGATGAGACCCAGTACTTC.

There are many counts of this clonotype. This chain connects TRBV25-1 to TRBJ1-1; D is unclear. This CDR3 spans 12 amino acids. The germline V gene encodes CDR1 MGHDK and CDR2 SYGVNS. Deletions cut 8 bases from V and 0 bases from J, with 7 bases between. CDR3 coding DNA: TGTGCCAGCCGTAAGATGAACACTGAAGCTTTCTTT. Translating it yields CASRKMNTEAFF.

The V call is TRBV5-1, the J call TRBJ1-4, with D uncertain. Germline CDR1 is SGHRS and CDR2 is YFSETQ. V shed 0 bases and J shed 4 bases, with 7 bases lying between them. This CDR3 spans 14 amino acids. The CDR3 protein is CASSLVGSNEKLFF. CDR3 DNA: TGCGCCAGCAGCTTGGTAGGAAGTAATGAAAAACTGTTTTTT. The variable domain in full, completed from reference TRBV5-1 and TRBJ1-4, reads KAGVTQTPRYLIKTRGQQVTLSCSPISGHRSVSWYQQTPGQGLQFLFEYFSETQRNKGNFPGRFSGRQFSNSRSEMNVSTLELGDSALYLCASSLVGSNEKLFFGSGTQLSVL.

This clonotype was found many times. The V call is TRBV11-2, the J call TRBJ2-5, with D maybe TRBD2 (5 bases). CDR1 is SGHAT and CDR2 is FQNNGV in the germline V gene. The CDR3 is 14 residues long. V was trimmed by 3 bases and J by 5 bases, leaving 13 bases between them. The CDR3: CASSFEGMWETQYF. CDR3 DNA: TGTGCCAGCAGCTTTGAGGGCATGTGGGAGACCCAGTACTTC.

This clonotype was seen a handful of times. The chain carries TRBV5-4 and TRBJ1-2; a weak D match, TRBD1 (6 bases). V lost 3 bases and J lost 4, with 13 bases in between. The CDR3 length is 14 residues. CDR1 SGHNT and CDR2 YYREEE come from the germline V gene (reference sequence). The CDR3 spells CASSSGDTSYGYTF. DNA of the CDR3: TGTGCCAGCAGCTCCGGGGACACCTCCTATGGCTACACCTTC. Variable domain in full (rest from reference TRBV5-4 and TRBJ1-2): ETGVTQSPTHLIKTRGQQVTLRCSSQSGHNTVSWYQQALGQGPQFIFQYYREEENGRGNFPPRFSGLQFPNYSSELNVNALELDDSALYLCASSSGDTSYGYTFGSGTRLTVV.

This clonotype was observed at least ten times. This CDR3 is CASSPTGGGNTIYF. CDR3 nucleotides: TGCGCCAGCAGCCCCACAGGGGGGGGAAACACCATATATTTT. The chain links TRBV5-1 to TRBJ1-3; 8 bases agree with TRBD1. Germline values: CDR1 SGHRS, CDR2 YFSETQ. V was pared by 4 bases and J by 4 bases, with 4 bases of the junction left unmatched. The CDR3 has 14 amino acids.

This clonotype was seen a handful of times. The rearrangement links TRBV6-2 or TRBV6-3 to TRBJ2-7; either TRBD1 or TRBD2 may supply D (5 bases each). The CDR3 has 15 amino acids. V shed 5 bases and J shed 2 bases, with 16 bases lying between them. CDR1 and CDR2 (germline): MNHEY, SVGEGT. This CDR3 is CASSTGRQTTYEQYF. DNA of the CDR3: TGTGCCAGCAGTACGGGACGGCAAACTACCTACGAGCAGTACTTC.

The J gene is TRBJ2-7, the V gene TRBV4-2; TRBD1 matches 8 bases. CDR3 length equals 14 residues. Germline CDR1 LGHNA, CDR2 YNFKEQ. The V and J ends lost 4 bases and 2 bases, in that order; junction bases with no gene match: 4. The CDR3 protein is CASSPGQGAYEQYF. CDR3 coding DNA: TGTGCCAGCAGCCCCGGACAGGGAGCCTACGAGCAGTACTTC.

CDR3 DNA sequence: TGTGCCAGCAGTTTTGATGGACTCGACGAAGAGACCCAGTACTTC. Translating it yields CASSFDGLDEETQYF. V is TRBV12-3 or TRBV12-4 and J is TRBJ2-5, with D possibly TRBD2 on 5 matching bases. This CDR3 has 15 amino acids. V lost 3 bases to trimming and J lost 3 bases, with 14 bases between them.

This clonotype was seen ten or more times. The V call is TRBV5-6, the J call TRBJ2-1, with unresolved D. Germline V CDR1 and CDR2: SGHDT, YYEEEE. The CDR3 is 14 residues long. V shed 6 bases and J shed 4 bases, with 14 bases lying between them. CDR3 DNA sequence: TGTGCCAGCACCACGGTCCCTTCTTACAATGAGCAGTTCTTC. As protein: CASTTVPSYNEQFF. The full variable domain, in which reference TRBV5-6 and TRBJ2-1 provide the parts outside the CDR3, is DAGVTQSPTHLIKTRGQQVTLRCSPKSGHDTVSWYQQALGQGPQFIFQYYEEEERQRGNFPDRFSGHQFPNYSSELNVNALLLGDSALYLCASTTVPSYNEQFFGPGTRLTVL.

This clonotype was found a few times. J is TRBJ2-5 and V is TRBV18; unclear D gene. This CDR3 contains 13 residues. V was shortened by 2 bases and J by 1 base, with 5 bases between the two germline ends. The germline V gene has CDR1 KGHSH and CDR2 LQKENI. This CDR3 is CASSPVLQETQYF. The CDR3 coding sequence is TGTGCCAGCTCACCAGTCCTCCAAGAGACCCAGTACTTC.

This clonotype was seen only a few times. The CDR3 spells CASSVEHDSEAFF. In DNA form, the CDR3 reads TGTGCCAGCAGCGTAGAACATGACTCTGAAGCTTTCTTT. The chain links TRBV9 to TRBJ1-1; D is ambiguous. CDR3 size: 13 residues. Trimming took off 0 bases at V and 6 bases at J, with 9 bases between the two ends. Germline V gene data show CDR1 as SGDLS and CDR2 as YYNGEE.

The chain combines TRBV19 with TRBJ2-7, with 9 bases fitting TRBD1. The germline V gene encodes CDR1 LNHDA and CDR2 SQIVND (reference sequence). The length of the CDR3 is 14 residues. J lost 4 bases, V lost 4 bases, and 5 bases had no gene match. The chain's CDR3 is CASSTGTGPYEQYF. The CDR3 DNA sequence: TGTGCCAGTAGTACCGGGACAGGGCCTTACGAGCAGTACTTC.

This clonotype was detected many times. J is TRBJ2-3 and V is TRBV3-1; D is ambiguous. CDR1 is LGHDT, CDR2 YNNKEL, per germline (reference sequence). This CDR3 contains 16 residues. Trimming left V 4 bases short and J 2 bases short, with 16 bases between. The CDR3 DNA reads TGTGCCAGCAGCCGCCAGCAGGTCGGGTCCACAGATACGCAGTATTTT. Amino acids: CASSRQQVGSTDTQYF.

A few counts support this clonotype. The chain couples TRBV18 to TRBJ1-6; maybe TRBD1 (6 bases). The V end was cut by 5 bases, the J end by 2 bases, with 13 bases between. Looked up from germline, CDR1 is KGHSH and CDR2 is LQKENI. CDR3 length: 16 residues. The CDR3 region has the DNA TGTGCCAGCTCAGATCCAGGGGAGGCCTATAATTCACCCCTCCACTTT. Protein product: CASSDPGEAYNSPLHF.

The chain couples TRBV14 to TRBJ1-2; D is perhaps TRBD1 (5 bases). The CDR3 contains 13 residues. Trimming took 4 bases from V and 2 from J, leaving 8 bases between them. The germline gives CDR1 SGHDN, CDR2 FVKESK. The CDR3 spells CASSRPGNYGYTF. In DNA, the CDR3 is TGTGCCAGCAGCCGTCCAGGGAACTATGGCTACACCTTC. The complete variable domain, with remaining parts taken from reference TRBV14 and TRBJ1-2, reads EAGVTQFPSHSVIEKGQTVTLRCDPISGHDNLYWYRRVMGKEIKFLLHFVKESKQDESGMPNNRFLAERTGGTYSTLKVQPAELEDSGVYFCASSRPGNYGYTFGSGTRLTVV.

This clonotype appeared a few times. This chain connects TRBV21-1 to TRBJ2-3; the table's D call TRBD1 went unverified against the DNA. TRBV21-1 is a pseudogene locus. The CDR3 has 14 residues. DNA of the CDR3: TGTGCCAGCAGCCGTTACCGGACAGGGGATACGCAGTATTTT. Amino acids: CASSRYRTGDTQYF.

The sample holds a few counts of this clonotype. The rearrangement joins TRBV3-1 to TRBJ2-2; D remains unclear. V dropped 3 bases and J dropped 9 bases, with 8 bases sitting between them. The CDR3 length is 12 residues. CDR1 is LGHDT and CDR2 is YNNKEL in the germline V gene (reference sequence). In DNA form, the CDR3 reads TGTGCCAGCAGCCAGTCGGGCCGGGAGCTGTTTTTT. This gives the protein CASSQSGRELFF.

The gene calls are TRBV12-3 or TRBV12-4 and TRBJ2-3, with 12 bases that match TRBD2. CDR3 size: 17 residues. With 1 base clipped from V and 6 bases from J, the junction kept 8 bases outside the gene matches. CDR3 residues: CASSLGLAGGPSDTQYF. CDR3 nucleotides: TGTGCCAGCAGTTTAGGGCTAGCGGGGGGGCCTTCCGATACGCAGTATTTT.

This rearrangement joins TRBV30 to TRBJ1-6; D is uncertain. Trimming pared 3 bases from V and 9 bases from J, leaving 21 bases between. Germline CDR1 GTSNPN, CDR2 SVGIG (reference sequence). The CDR3 runs 16 residues. CDR3 amino acids: CAWSGFPRGRISPLHF. The CDR3 region has the DNA TGTGCCTGGAGCGGGTTCCCCAGAGGAAGAATTTCACCCCTCCACTTT.

This clonotype was seen ten or more times. This chain uses TRBV7-2 with TRBJ1-2, with unresolved D. Germline CDR1 reads SGHTA; CDR2 reads FQGNSA. V lost 2 bases, J lost 3 bases, and 7 bases lay in between. The CDR3 is 13 amino acids. This CDR3 is CASSLTVDYGYTF. In DNA, the CDR3 is TGTGCCAGCAGCTTAACGGTTGACTATGGCTACACCTTC.

This clonotype was observed a few times. The chain joins TRBV9 to TRBJ2-5, with TRBD2 matching 7 bases. Germline lookup yields CDR1 SGDLS and CDR2 YYNGEE. The trim removed 0 bases at V and 5 bases at J, leaving 4 bases unmatched. The CDR3 totals 14 residues. CDR3 sequence (DNA): TGTGCCAGCAGCGTAGAGGGCGGGGGTGAGACCCAGTACTTC. Translated, it gives CASSVEGGGETQYF.